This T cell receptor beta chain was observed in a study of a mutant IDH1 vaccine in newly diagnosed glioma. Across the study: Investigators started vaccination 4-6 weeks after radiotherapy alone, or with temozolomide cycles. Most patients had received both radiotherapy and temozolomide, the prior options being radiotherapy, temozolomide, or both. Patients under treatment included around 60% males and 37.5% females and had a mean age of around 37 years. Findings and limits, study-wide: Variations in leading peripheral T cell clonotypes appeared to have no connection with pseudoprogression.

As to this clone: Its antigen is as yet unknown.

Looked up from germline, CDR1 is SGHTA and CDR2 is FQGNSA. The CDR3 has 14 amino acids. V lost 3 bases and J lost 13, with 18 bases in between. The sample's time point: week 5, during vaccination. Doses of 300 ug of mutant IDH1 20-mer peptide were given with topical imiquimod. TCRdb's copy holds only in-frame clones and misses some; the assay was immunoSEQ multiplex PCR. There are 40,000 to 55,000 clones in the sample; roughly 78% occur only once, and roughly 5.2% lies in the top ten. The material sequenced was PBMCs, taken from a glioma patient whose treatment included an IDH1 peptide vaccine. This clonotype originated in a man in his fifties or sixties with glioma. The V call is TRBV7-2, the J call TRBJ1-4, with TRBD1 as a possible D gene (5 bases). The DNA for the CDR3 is TGTGCCAGCAGCTTTGGGGGGGTTCAGGGAGTACTGTTTTTT. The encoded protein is CASSFGGVQGVLFF.